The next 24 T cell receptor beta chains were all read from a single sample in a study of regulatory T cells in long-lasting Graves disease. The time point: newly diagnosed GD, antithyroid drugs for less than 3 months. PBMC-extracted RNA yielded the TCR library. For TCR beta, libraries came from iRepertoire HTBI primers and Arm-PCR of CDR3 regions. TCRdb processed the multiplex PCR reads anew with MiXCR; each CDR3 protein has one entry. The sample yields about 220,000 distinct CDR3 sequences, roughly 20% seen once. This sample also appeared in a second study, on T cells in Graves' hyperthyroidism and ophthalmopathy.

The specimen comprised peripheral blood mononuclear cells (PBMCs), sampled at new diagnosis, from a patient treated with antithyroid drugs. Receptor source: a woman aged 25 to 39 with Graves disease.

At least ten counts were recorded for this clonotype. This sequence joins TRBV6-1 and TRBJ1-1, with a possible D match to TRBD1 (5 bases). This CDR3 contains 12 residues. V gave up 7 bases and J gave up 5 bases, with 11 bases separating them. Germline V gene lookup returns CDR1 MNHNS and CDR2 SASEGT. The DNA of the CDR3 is TGTGCCAGCACCCTGGGACCTACTGAAGCTTTCTTT. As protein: CASTLGPTEAFF.

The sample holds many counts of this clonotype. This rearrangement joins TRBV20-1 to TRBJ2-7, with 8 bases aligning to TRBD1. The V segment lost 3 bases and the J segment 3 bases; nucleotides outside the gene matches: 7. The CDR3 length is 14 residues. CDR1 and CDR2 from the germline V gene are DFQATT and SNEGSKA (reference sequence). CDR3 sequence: CSARDRDRIYEQYF. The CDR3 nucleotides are TGCAGTGCTAGGGACCGGGACAGGATCTACGAGCAGTACTTC.

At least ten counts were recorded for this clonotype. The CDR3 loop reads CASSYSNRGTGELFF. The CDR3 DNA reads TGTGCCAGCAGTTACTCGAACCGGGGAACCGGGGAGCTGTTTTTT. The V gene is TRBV6-5, the J gene TRBJ2-2, with D possibly TRBD2 on 5 matching bases. CDR1 is MNHEY, CDR2 SVGAGI, per germline. The V gene lost 0 bases and the J gene lost 5 bases, with 10 bases spanning the gap. The CDR3 is made up of 15 amino acids.

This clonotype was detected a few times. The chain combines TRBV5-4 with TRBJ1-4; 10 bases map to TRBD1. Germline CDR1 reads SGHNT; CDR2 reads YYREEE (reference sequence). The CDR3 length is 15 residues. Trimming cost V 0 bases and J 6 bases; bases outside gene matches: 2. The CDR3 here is CASSLGGTGDEKLFF. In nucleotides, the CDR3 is TGTGCCAGCAGCTTGGGAGGGACAGGGGATGAAAAACTGTTTTTT.

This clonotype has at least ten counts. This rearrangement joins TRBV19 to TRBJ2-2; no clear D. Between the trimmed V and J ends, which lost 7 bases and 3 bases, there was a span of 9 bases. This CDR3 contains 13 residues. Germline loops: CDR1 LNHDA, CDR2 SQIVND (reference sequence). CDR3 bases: TGTGCCAGTAAACAGCAATACACCGGGGAGCTGTTTTTT. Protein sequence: CASKQQYTGELFF. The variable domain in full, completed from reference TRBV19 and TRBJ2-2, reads DGGITQSPKYLFRKEGQNVTLSCEQNLNHDAMYWYRQDPGQGLRLIYYSQIVNDFQKGDIAEGYSVSREKKESFPLTVTSAQKNPTAFYLCASKQQYTGELFFGEGSRLTVL.

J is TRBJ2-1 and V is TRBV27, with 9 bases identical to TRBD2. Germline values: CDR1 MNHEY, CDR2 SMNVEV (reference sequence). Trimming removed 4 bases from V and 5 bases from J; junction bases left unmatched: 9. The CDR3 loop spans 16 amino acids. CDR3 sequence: CASSWAGGRVHNEQFF. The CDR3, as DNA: TGTGCCAGCAGTTGGGCGGGGGGGAGGGTACACAATGAGCAGTTCTTC.

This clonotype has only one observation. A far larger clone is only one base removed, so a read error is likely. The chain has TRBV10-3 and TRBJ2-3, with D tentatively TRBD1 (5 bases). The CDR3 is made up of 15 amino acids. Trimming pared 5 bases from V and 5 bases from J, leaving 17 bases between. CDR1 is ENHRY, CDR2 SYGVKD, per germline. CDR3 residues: CAISLGAGQGDTQYF. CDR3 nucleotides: TGTGCCATCAGTTTAGGGGCAGGGCAGGGAGATACGCAGTATTTT.

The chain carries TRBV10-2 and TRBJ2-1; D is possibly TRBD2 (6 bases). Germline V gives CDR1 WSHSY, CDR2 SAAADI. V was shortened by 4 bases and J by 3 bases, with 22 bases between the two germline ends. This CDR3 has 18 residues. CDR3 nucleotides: TGCGCCAGCAGTGCCTGGGTAACGGGAGCGTCGGACTACAATGAGCAGTTCTTC. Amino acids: CASSAWVTGASDYNEQFF.

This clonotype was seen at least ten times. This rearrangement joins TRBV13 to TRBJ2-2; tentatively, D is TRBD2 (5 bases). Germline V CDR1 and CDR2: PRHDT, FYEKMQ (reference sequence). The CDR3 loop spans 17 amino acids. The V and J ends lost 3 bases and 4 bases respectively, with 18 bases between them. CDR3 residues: CASSFFWRGSATGELFF. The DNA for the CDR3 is TGTGCCAGCAGCTTTTTTTGGCGCGGGTCCGCCACCGGGGAGCTGTTTTTT. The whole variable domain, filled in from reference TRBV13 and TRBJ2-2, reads AAGVIQSPRHLIKEKRETATLKCYPIPRHDTVYWYQQGPGQDPQFLISFYEKMQSDKGSIPDRFSAQQFSDYHSELNMSSLELGDSALYFCASSFFWRGSATGELFFGEGSRLTVL.

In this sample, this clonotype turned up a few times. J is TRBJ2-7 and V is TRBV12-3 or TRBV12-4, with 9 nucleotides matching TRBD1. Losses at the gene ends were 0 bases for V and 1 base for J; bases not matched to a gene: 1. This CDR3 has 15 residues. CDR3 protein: CASSLAGQGSYEQYF. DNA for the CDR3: TGTGCCAGCAGTTTAGCGGGACAGGGTTCCTACGAGCAGTACTTC.

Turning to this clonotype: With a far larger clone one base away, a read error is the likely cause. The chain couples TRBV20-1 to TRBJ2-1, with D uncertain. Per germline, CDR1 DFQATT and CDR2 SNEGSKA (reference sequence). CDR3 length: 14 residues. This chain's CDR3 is CSARGRALMETQHF. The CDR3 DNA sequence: TGCAGTGCTAGGGGTCGGGCCCTGATGGAGACCCAGCACTTC.

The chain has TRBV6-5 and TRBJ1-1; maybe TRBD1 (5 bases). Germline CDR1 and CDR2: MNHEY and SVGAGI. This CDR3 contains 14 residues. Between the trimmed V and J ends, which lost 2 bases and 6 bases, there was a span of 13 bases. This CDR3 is CASSYRDRTPEAFF. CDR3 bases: TGTGCCAGCAGTTACCGGGACCGTACTCCTGAAGCTTTCTTT.

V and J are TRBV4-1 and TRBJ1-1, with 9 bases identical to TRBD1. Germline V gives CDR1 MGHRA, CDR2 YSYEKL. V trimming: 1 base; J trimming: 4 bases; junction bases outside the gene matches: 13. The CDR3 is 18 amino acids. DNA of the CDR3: TGCGCCAGCAGCCAAGCAGGGGACAGGGCAGACGGGTCCACTGAAGCTTTCTTT. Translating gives CASSQAGDRADGSTEAFF.

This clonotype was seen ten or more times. The CDR3 loop is CASSYRSFRTDTQYF. The CDR3 DNA sequence: TGTGCCAGCTCCTACCGTTCGTTTCGCACAGATACGCAGTATTTT. The V and J genes are TRBV2 and TRBJ2-3, with D unresolved. The V and J ends lost 8 bases and 1 base respectively, with 16 bases between them. The CDR3 contains 15 residues. Germline CDR1 reads SNHLY; CDR2 reads FYNNEI.

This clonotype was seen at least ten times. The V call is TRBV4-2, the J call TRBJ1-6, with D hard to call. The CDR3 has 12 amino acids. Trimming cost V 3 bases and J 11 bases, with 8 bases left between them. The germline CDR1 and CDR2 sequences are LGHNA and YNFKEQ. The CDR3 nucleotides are TGTGCCAGCAGCCAGGAAGGTCCACCCCTCCACTTT. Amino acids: CASSQEGPPLHF.

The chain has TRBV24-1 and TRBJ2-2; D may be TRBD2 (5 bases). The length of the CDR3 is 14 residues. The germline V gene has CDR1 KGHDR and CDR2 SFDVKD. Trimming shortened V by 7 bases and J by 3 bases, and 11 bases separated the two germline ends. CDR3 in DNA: TGTGCCACCAGGGGGAGTTTGGACACCGGGGAGCTGTTTTTT. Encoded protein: CATRGSLDTGELFF.

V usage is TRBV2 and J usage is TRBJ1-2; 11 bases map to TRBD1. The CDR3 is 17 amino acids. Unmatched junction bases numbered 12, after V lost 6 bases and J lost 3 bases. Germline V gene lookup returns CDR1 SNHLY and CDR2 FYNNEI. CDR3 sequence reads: CASRGLGTGGRDYGYTF. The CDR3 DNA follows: TGTGCCAGCAGAGGACTTGGGACAGGGGGAAGGGACTATGGCTACACCTTC.

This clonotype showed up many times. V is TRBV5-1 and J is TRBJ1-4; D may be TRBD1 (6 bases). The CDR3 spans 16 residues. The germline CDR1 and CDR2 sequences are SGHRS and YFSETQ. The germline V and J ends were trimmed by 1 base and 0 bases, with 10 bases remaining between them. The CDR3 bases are TGCGCCAGCAGCTTGTCTCGGACAGCAACTAATGAAAAACTGTTTTTT. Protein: CASSLSRTATNEKLFF.

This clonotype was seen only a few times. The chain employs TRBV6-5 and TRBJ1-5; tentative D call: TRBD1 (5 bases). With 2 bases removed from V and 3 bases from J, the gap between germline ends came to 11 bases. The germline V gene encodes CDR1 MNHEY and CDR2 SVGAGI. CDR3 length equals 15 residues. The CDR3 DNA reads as TGTGCCAGCAGTTACGGGGCAGAATTCAATCAGCCCCAGCATTTT. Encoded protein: CASSYGAEFNQPQHF.

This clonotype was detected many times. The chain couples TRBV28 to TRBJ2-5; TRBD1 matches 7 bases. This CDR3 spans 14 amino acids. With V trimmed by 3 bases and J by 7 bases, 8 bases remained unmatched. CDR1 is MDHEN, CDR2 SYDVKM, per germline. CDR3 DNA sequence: TGTGCCAGCAGTTTCCGACAGGGATTAGCGACCCAGTACTTC. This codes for CASSFRQGLATQYF.

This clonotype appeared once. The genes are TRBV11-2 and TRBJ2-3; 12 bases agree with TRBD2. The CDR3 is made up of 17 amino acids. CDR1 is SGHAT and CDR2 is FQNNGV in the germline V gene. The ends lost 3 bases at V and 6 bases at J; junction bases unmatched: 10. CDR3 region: CASSFGLLAGGRDTQYF. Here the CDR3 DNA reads TGTGCCAGCAGCTTTGGATTACTAGCGGGGGGTAGGGATACGCAGTATTTT.

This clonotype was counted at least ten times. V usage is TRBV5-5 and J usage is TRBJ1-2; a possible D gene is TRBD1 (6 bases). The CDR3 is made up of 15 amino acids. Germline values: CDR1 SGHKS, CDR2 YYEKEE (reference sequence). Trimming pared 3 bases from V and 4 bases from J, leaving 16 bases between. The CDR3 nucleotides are TGTGCCAGCAGCTCCGCGGCGGGGGCGACCTATGGCTACACCTTC. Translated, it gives CASSSAAGATYGYTF.

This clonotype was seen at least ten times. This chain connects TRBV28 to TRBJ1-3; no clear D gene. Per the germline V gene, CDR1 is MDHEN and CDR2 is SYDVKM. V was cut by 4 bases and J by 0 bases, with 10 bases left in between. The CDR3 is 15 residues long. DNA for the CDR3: TGTGCCAGCAGTTACCGTAAAAGCTCTGGAAACACCATATATTTT. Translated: CASSYRKSSGNTIYF.

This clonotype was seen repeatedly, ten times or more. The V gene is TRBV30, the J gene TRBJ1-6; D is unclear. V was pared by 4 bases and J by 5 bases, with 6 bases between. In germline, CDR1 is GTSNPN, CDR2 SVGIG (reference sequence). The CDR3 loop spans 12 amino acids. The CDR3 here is CAWKQDNSPLHF. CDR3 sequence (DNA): TGTGCCTGGAAACAAGATAATTCACCCCTCCACTTT.